This TCR beta chain was recovered during a study of blood T cell repertoires in COVID-19. Clones were read by immunoSEQ multiplex PCR, and TCRdb kept only the in-frame ones, dropping some. The repertoire includes 200,000 to 250,000 clones, 85% to 90% of them detected once, and roughly 1.5% sits in the top ten. The sample holds one count of this clone. The CDR3 spans 15 residues. V lost 3 bases to trimming and J lost 4 bases, with 14 bases between them. CDR1 is LNHDA, CDR2 SQIVND, per germline (reference sequence). The chain combines TRBV19 with TRBJ2-3; possible D gene TRBD2, 5 bases. This TCR came from a young man with active or convalescent COVID-19. The specimen was peripheral blood. CDR3 amino acids: CASSMSDTGADTQYF. The CDR3 region has the DNA TGTGCCAGTAGTATGAGCGACACCGGGGCAGATACGCAGTATTTT.